This T cell receptor beta chain was profiled in a study of control samples from healthy donors and cancer patients. Repertoires were generated with immunoSEQ multiplex PCR, while TCRdb's copy carries only in-frame clones and drops some. The data show roughly 120,000 clones, more than 80% seen once. This clone turned up a few times. Trimming removed 7 bases at V and 7 bases at J, with 14 bases between. Germline-derived CDR1 and CDR2 are MNHEY and SVGAGI. The CDR3 length is 12 residues. Specimen: PBMCs. The rearrangement links TRBV6-5 to TRBJ2-7, with D unresolved. This TCR derives from a woman aged 45 to 65 with colorectal cancer. DNA for the CDR3: TGTGCCAGCATGCTCAAGATGGGAGAGCAGTACTTC. This encodes CASMLKMGEQYF.